This paragraph covers one T cell receptor (beta chain) sequence. No antigen is known for it. CDR1 and CDR2 (germline): SGHRS, YFSETQ. The trim removed 4 bases at V and 1 base at J, leaving 4 bases unmatched. This CDR3 is built from 15 residues. Sequencing used immunoSEQ multiplex PCR; TCRdb keeps in-frame clones, though not all of them. The sample includes approximately 1,000,000 clones, roughly 74% of them seen just once. This entry comes from a study of shared clonotypes between healthy human individuals. Notes on the study in general: Relative to clonotypes present in all four donors, those not shared had lower generation probabilities. The sharing of about 5.3% of naive CD4 clonotypes was seen across a handful of donors.

Negatively enriched CD4+ T cells were divided by CD45RA into naive and memory. Sample: memory CD4+ T cells from PBMCs. Subset of the sample: CD45RA-negative fraction. The source of this sequence is a man younger than 35 in good health. Some clones in this sample may be carry-over from other donors' samples. The J gene is TRBJ2-2, the V gene TRBV5-1; 7 nucleotides align to TRBD2. The CDR3 DNA sequence: TGCGCCAGCAGCATTATAGCGGGGAACACCGGGGAGCTGTTTTTT. Its protein product is CASSIIAGNTGELFF.